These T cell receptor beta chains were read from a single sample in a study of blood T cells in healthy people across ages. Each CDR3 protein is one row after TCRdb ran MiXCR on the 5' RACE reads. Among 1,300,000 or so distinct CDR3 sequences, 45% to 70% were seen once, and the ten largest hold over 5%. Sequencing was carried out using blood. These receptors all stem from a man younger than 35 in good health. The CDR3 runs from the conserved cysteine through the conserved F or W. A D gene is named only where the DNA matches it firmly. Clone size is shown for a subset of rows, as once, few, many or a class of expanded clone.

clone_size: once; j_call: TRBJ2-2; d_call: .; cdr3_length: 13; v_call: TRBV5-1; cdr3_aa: CASRSKNTGELFF; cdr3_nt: TGCGCCAGCAGGTCCAAGAACACCGGGGAGCTGTTTTTT
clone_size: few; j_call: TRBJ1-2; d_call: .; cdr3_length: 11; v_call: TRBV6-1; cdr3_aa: CASVRARGYTF; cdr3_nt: TGTGCCAGCGTCCGCGCTCGCGGCTACACCTTC
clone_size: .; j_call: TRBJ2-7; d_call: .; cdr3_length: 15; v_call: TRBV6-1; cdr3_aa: CASSPRGGSMYEQYF; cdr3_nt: TGTGCCAGCAGCCCACGAGGAGGGAGCATGTACGAGCAGTACTTC
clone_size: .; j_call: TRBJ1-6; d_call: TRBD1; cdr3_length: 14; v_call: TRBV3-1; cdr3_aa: CASSDRAAYSPLHF; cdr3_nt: TGTGCCAGCAGCGACAGGGCCGCGTATTCACCCCTCCACTTT
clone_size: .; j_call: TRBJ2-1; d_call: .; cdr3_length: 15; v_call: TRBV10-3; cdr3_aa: CAILASSGDYNEQFF; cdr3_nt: TGTGCCATCCTTGCAAGTAGCGGAGACTACAATGAGCAGTTCTTC
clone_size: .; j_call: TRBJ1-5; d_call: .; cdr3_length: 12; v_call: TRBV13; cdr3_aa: CASSLLGEPQHF; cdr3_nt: TGTGCCAGCAGCTTATTGGGTGAGCCCCAGCATTTT
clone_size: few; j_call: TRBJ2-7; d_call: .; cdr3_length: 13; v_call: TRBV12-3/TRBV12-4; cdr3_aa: CASSLPPPYEQYF; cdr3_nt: TGTGCCAGCAGTTTGCCCCCACCCTACGAGCAGTACTTC
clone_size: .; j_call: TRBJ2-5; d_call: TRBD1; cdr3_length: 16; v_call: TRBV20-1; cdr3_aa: CSALKPGTAVKETQYF; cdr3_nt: TGCAGTGCCCTCAAACCCGGGACAGCGGTAAAAGAGACCCAGTACTTC
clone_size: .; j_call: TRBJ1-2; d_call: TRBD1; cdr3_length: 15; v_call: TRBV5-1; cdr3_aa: CASSLHGQGGWGYTF; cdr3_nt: TGCGCCAGCAGCTTACATGGACAGGGTGGTTGGGGCTACACCTTC
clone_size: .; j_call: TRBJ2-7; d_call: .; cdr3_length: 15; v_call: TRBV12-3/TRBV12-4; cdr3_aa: CASSPTAGSFPEQYF; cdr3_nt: TGTGCCAGCAGTCCGACGGCAGGGTCCTTTCCCGAGCAGTACTTC
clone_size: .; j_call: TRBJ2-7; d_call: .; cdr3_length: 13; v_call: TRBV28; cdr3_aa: CASSWPGAYEQYF; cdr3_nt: TGTGCCAGCAGCTGGCCAGGGGCCTACGAGCAGTACTTC
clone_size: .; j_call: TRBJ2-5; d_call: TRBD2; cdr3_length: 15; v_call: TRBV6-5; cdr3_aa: CASSLTSGRLETQYF; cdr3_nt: TGTGCCAGCAGTCTGACTAGCGGGAGGTTAGAGACCCAGTACTTC
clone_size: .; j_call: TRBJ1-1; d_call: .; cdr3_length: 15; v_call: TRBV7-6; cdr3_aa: CASSPPGAGNTEAFF; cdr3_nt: TGTGCCAGCAGCCCGCCGGGGGCTGGGAACACTGAAGCTTTCTTT
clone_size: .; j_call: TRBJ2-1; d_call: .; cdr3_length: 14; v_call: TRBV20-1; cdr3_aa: CSARQGSSYNEQFF; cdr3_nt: TGCAGTGCTAGACAGGGGAGCTCCTACAATGAGCAGTTCTTC
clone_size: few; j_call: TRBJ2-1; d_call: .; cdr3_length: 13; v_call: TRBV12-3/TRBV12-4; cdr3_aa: CASSLSGGGEQFF; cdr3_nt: TGTGCCAGCAGTCTCTCAGGAGGGGGTGAGCAGTTCTTC
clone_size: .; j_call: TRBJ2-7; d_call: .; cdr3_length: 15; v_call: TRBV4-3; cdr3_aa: CASSQRVVGSYEQYF; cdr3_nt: TGCGCCAGCAGCCAAAGGGTGGTGGGGTCCTACGAGCAGTACTTC
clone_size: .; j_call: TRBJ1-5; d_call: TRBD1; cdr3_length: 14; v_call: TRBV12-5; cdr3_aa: CASGSGTGDQPQHF; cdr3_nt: TGTGCTAGTGGTTCCGGGACAGGGGATCAGCCCCAGCATTTT
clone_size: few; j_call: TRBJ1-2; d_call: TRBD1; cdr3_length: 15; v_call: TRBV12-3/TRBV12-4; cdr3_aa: CASSAQTGEAEGYTF; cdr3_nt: TGTGCCAGCAGTGCCCAGACAGGGGAGGCAGAGGGCTACACCTTC
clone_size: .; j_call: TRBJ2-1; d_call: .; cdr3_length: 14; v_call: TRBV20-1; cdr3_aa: CSVDPLGAEDEQFF; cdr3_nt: TGCAGTGTCGACCCACTTGGGGCGGAGGATGAGCAGTTCTTC
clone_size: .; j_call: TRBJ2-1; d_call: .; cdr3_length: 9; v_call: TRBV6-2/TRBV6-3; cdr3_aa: CASHAKQFF; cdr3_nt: TGTGCCAGCCATGCAAAGCAGTTCTTC